This entry lists 22 T cell receptor beta chains sequenced from one sample in a study of human T cells and chemical hapten exposure. Time point of the sample: patch test 1, 2 weeks after DPC sensitization. As to treatment: therapeutic diphenylcyclopropenone sensitization with weekly scalp DPC. TCRdb passed the RACE reads through MiXCR, listing each CDR3 protein once. The sample yields about 120,000 distinct CDR3 sequences, approximately 14% seen once. The sequencing used whole blood, collected in connection with sensitization to the hapten diphenylcyclopropenone (DPC). The source of these receptors is a man in his late teens or twenties with alopecia areata. Some clones in this sample may be carry-over from other donors' samples.

The rearrangement uses TRBV29-1 and TRBJ2-2, with a possible D match to TRBD2 (5 bases). The CDR3 has 14 amino acids. CDR1 is SQVTM and CDR2 is ANQGSEA in the germline V gene. The V gene lost 3 bases and the J gene lost 7 bases, with 15 bases spanning the gap. CDR3 coding DNA: TGCAGCGTTGATAGTGGCAGAGGGTTCGGGGAGCTGTTTTTT. It yields the protein CSVDSGRGFGELFF.

This clonotype was seen a few times. CDR3 region: CASSTGQGQETQYF. Here the CDR3 DNA reads TGTGCCAGCAGCACCGGACAGGGGCAAGAGACCCAGTACTTC. The chain carries TRBV7-9 and TRBJ2-5; 9 bases are a match to TRBD1. Unmatched junction bases numbered 3, after V lost 5 bases and J lost 2 bases. The CDR3 extends over 14 amino acids. Germline V lookup: CDR1 SEHNR, CDR2 FQNEAQ (reference sequence).

This clonotype came up many times. J is TRBJ2-1 and V is TRBV19; the D gene could be TRBD1 or TRBD2 (5 bases each). The V gene's germline CDR1 is LNHDA and CDR2 SQIVND (reference sequence). This CDR3 contains 15 residues. V was shortened by 9 bases and J by 2 bases, with 17 bases between the two germline ends. DNA for the CDR3: TGTGCCAGCCGTTCGAGGGGTCCTACCTACAATGAGCAGTTCTTC. This sequence encodes CASRSRGPTYNEQFF.

The genes are TRBV11-2 and TRBJ2-3; D may be TRBD1 or TRBD2 (5 bases each). Germline V CDR1 and CDR2: SGHAT, FQNNGV. This CDR3 region has 13 residues. V gave up 0 bases and J gave up 7 bases, with 8 bases separating them. CDR3 sequence reads: CASSLDRGYTQYF. Here the CDR3 DNA reads TGTGCCAGCAGCTTAGATCGGGGCTATACGCAGTATTTT.

Ten or more counts support this clonotype. This rearrangement joins TRBV12-3 or TRBV12-4 to TRBJ1-1; TRBD1 might be the D (5 bases). This CDR3 spans 13 amino acids. Between the trimmed V and J ends, which lost 5 bases and 1 base, there was a span of 8 bases. Here the CDR3 reads CASSRQRNTEAFF. The CDR3 DNA reads TGTGCCAGCAGTCGACAGCGGAACACTGAAGCTTTCTTT.

This clonotype has just a few counts. The chain recombines TRBV18 with TRBJ2-3; the match to TRBD2 covers 9 bases. The CDR3 runs to 17 residues. The germline V gene encodes CDR1 KGHSH and CDR2 LQKENI. V gave up 2 bases and J gave up 0 bases; unmatched junction bases: 6. The CDR3 sequence is CASSPYPSGVSTDTQYF. The CDR3 DNA is TGTGCCAGCTCACCATATCCTAGCGGGGTGAGCACAGATACGCAGTATTTT.

This clonotype was picked up many times. The gene calls are TRBV18 and TRBJ2-5, with D unresolved. CDR3 size: 14 residues. Per the germline V gene, CDR1 is KGHSH and CDR2 is LQKENI. Trimming removed 2 bases from V and 6 bases from J, with 13 bases in between. The CDR3: CASSPSAERKTQYF. In nucleotides, the CDR3 is TGTGCCAGCTCACCAAGCGCAGAAAGGAAGACCCAGTACTTC.

This clonotype occurred many times. The genes are TRBV6-6 and TRBJ2-5; possibly TRBD2 for D (6 bases). This CDR3 comprises 11 residues. Trimming removed 9 bases at V and 4 bases at J, with 9 bases between. CDR1 and CDR2 (germline): MNHNY, SVGAGI (reference sequence). CDR3 DNA sequence: TGTGCCAGTGGAGGGTCAGAGACCCAGTACTTC. The encoded protein is CASGGSETQYF.

This clonotype has a handful of counts. J is TRBJ2-3 and V is TRBV20-1; 9 nucleotides match TRBD2. The CDR3 runs 16 residues. In germline, CDR1 is DFQATT, CDR2 SNEGSKA (reference sequence). V was pared by 0 bases and J by 4 bases, with 8 bases of the junction left unmatched. CDR3 sequence reads: CSARDPGLAVADTQYF. The CDR3 DNA reads TGCAGTGCTAGAGACCCGGGACTAGCCGTCGCAGATACGCAGTATTTT.

This clonotype was found many times. This rearrangement joins TRBV28 to TRBJ1-2; D remains unclear. CDR3 length: 14 amino acids. CDR1 is MDHEN, CDR2 SYDVKM, per germline. Trimming removed 4 bases from V and 3 bases from J, with 12 bases in between. In DNA, the CDR3 is TGTGCCAGCAGTTCATATCGGGAGGACTATGGCTACACCTTC. It translates to CASSSYREDYGYTF.

The V gene is TRBV11-1, the J gene TRBJ2-2; the D is unclear. The CDR3 is 15 residues long. CDR1 SGHAT and CDR2 FQDESV come from the germline V gene (reference sequence). The V gene lost 1 base and the J gene lost 1 base, with 7 bases spanning the gap. The CDR3 nucleotides are TGTGCCAGCAGCTTAGTGGCCCTGAACACCGGGGAGCTGTTTTTT. This translates into CASSLVALNTGELFF.

This clonotype was counted only a few times. The chain joins TRBV4-3 to TRBJ2-1; 7 bases are shared with TRBD1. The CDR3 has 13 residues. V shed 3 bases and J 8 bases; nucleotides not matched to a gene: 4. CDR1 LGHNA and CDR2 YSLEER come from the germline V gene. The DNA for the CDR3 is TGCGCCAGCAGCCAGTTTACAGGGGATGAGCAGTTCTTC. It encodes CASSQFTGDEQFF.

This clonotype occurred many times. The V gene is TRBV20-1, the J gene TRBJ1-3, with D possibly matching TRBD1 (5 bases). Germline V gene sequence: CDR1 DFQATT, CDR2 SNEGSKA (reference sequence). V gave up 0 bases and J gave up 3 bases, with 12 bases separating them. This CDR3 region has 15 residues. The CDR3 sequence: CSARDEPGFGNTIYF. The DNA of the CDR3 is TGCAGTGCTAGAGATGAGCCAGGGTTTGGAAACACCATATATTTT.

A few counts support this clonotype. The chain joins TRBV6-1 to TRBJ1-2; 8 positions agree with TRBD1. Trimming took 7 bases from V and 4 from J; bases not matched to a gene: 17. This CDR3 contains 17 residues. The V gene's germline CDR1 is MNHNS and CDR2 SASEGT. CDR3 residues: CASTLEGRQGSLYGYTF. For the CDR3, the DNA is TGTGCCAGCACCCTTGAAGGCCGACAGGGGAGTCTCTATGGCTACACCTTC.

The chain uses TRBV10-3 and TRBJ2-5, with D perhaps matching TRBD2 (6 bases). From germline, CDR1 is ENHRY and CDR2 SYGVKD. Trimming removed 2 bases from V and 2 bases from J, with 12 bases in between. CDR3 length: 15 amino acids. The CDR3 protein is CAISEGDSIQETQYF. DNA for the CDR3: TGTGCCATCAGTGAGGGGGACTCCATTCAAGAGACCCAGTACTTC.

This clonotype was detected ten times or more. The rearrangement joins TRBV12-3 or TRBV12-4 to TRBJ1-2; no firm D call. V lost 4 bases, J lost 5 bases, and 11 bases lay in between. This CDR3 has 13 amino acids. The chain's CDR3 is CASSSREPYGYTF. The CDR3 coding sequence is TGTGCCAGCAGTTCAAGGGAACCGTATGGCTACACCTTC.

This clonotype was detected many times. The V call is TRBV24-1, the J call TRBJ1-4; 10 nucleotides align to TRBD1. Germline assignment: CDR1 KGHDR and CDR2 SFDVKD. V was clipped by 2 bases and J by 8 bases; unmatched bases: 7. The CDR3 is 16 amino acids. DNA of the CDR3: TGTGCCACCAGTGATTCGACAGGGGGCAAACGAGAAAAACTGTTTTTT. Encoded protein: CATSDSTGGKREKLFF.

This clonotype was counted once. At one of its ends the junction is not consistent with the germline gene, which may arise from a read error. This chain joins TRBV7-2 and TRBJ2-5; either TRBD1 or TRBD2 may supply D (5 bases each). Germline CDR1 is SGHTA and CDR2 is FQGNSA. The CDR3 is made up of 13 amino acids. The CDR3 region is CVSSGHLQETQYF. The CDR3 DNA sequence: TGTGTCAGCAGCGGACACCTCCAAGAGACCCAGTACTTC.

A few counts support this clonotype. This sequence joins TRBV12-3 or TRBV12-4 and TRBJ1-5; D is perhaps TRBD1 (5 bases). Trimming pared 4 bases from V and 3 bases from J, leaving 13 bases between. This CDR3 is 15 amino acids long. As DNA, the CDR3 is TGTGCCAGCAGTTCGGGGCCTGCGCCCAATCAGCCCCAGCATTTT. Protein: CASSSGPAPNQPQHF.

The V gene is TRBV3-1, the J gene TRBJ1-1, with D unresolved. The CDR3 has 14 amino acids. Germline assignment: CDR1 LGHDT and CDR2 YNNKEL (reference sequence). Trimming removed 3 bases from V and 2 bases from J, with 10 bases in between. This CDR3 reads CASSHALRNTEAFF. The CDR3 bases are TGTGCCAGCAGCCACGCCCTTAGAAACACTGAAGCTTTCTTT.

This clonotype showed up many times. This chain uses TRBV28 with TRBJ2-2; D might be TRBD1 (6 bases). Germline V gives CDR1 MDHEN, CDR2 SYDVKM. This CDR3 region has 13 residues. V was shortened by 7 bases and J by 9 bases, with 15 bases between the two germline ends. In DNA form, the CDR3 reads TGTGCCAGCACTCGAAGGGGGTATCGGGAGCTGTTTTTT. Its protein product is CASTRRGYRELFF.

The genes are TRBV19 and TRBJ2-2; TRBD1 matches at 9 bases. CDR3 size: 17 residues. V shed 6 bases and J 2 bases; nucleotides not matched to a gene: 10. Germline CDR1 LNHDA, CDR2 SQIVND (reference sequence). The CDR3 spells CASRTGQGSTNTGELFF. CDR3 DNA: TGTGCCAGTAGGACCGGACAGGGGTCGACAAACACCGGGGAGCTGTTTTTT. Full variable domain (remainder filled in from reference TRBV19 and TRBJ2-2): DGGITQSPKYLFRKEGQNVTLSCEQNLNHDAMYWYRQDPGQGLRLIYYSQIVNDFQKGDIAEGYSVSREKKESFPLTVTSAQKNPTAFYLCASRTGQGSTNTGELFFGEGSRLTVL.